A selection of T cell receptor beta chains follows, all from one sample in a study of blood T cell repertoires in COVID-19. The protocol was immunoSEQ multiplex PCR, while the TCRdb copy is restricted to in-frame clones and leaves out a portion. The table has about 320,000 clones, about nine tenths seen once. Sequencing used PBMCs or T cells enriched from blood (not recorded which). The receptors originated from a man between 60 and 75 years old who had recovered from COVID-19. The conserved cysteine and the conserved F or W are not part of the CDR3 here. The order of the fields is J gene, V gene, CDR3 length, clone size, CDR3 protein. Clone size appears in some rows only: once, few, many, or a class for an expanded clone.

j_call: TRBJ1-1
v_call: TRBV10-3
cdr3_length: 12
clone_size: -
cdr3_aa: AIRAGGADTEAF

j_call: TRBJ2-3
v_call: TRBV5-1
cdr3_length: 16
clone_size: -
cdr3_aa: ASSLTSGRPTSTDTQY

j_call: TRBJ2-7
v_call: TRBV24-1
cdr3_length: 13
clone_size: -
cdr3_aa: ATSIRGQEGYEQY

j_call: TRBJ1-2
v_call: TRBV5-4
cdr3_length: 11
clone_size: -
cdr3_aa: ASSLDSERGYT

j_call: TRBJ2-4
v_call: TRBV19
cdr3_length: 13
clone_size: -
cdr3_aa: ASRPPGQGSNIQY

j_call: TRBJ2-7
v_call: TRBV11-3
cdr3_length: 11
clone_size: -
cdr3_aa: ASSKRALGEQY

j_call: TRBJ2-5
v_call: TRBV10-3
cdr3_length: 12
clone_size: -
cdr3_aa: AISLGQGQETQY

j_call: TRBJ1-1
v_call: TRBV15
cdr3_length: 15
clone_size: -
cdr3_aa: ATSRGAYRTGGTEAF

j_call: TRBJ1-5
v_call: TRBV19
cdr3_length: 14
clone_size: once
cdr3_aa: ASSVPGQGLNQPQH

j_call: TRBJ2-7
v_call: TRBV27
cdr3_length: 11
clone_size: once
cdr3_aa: ASEPGLAYEQY

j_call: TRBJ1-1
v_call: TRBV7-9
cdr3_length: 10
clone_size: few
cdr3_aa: ASILPNTEAF

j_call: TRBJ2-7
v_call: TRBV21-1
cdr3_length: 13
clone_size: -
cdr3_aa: ASSRNRTYHYEQY

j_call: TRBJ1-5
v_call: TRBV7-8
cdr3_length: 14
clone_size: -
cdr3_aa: ASSLVGGGRGQPQH

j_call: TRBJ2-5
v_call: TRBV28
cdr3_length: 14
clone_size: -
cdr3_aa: ASRSPDRPAKETQY

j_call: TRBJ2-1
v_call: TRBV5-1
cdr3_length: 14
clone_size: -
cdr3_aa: ASSLGSSGTYNEQF

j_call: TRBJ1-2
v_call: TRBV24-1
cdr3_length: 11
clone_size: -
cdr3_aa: ATSDPNSYGYT

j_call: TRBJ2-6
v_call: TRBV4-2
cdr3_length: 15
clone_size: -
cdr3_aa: ASSQEGGYSGANVLT

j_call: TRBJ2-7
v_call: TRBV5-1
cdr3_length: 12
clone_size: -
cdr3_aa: ASSPQGPSYEQY

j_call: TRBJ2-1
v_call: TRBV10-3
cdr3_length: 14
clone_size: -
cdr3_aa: AISEFGGRAADEQF

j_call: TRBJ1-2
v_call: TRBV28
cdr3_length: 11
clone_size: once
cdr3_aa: ASSLRTNYGYT

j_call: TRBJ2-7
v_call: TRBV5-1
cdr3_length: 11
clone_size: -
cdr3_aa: ASRAGVEHEQY

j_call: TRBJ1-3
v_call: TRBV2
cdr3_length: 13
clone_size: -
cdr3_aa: ASGQETGTSSGIY

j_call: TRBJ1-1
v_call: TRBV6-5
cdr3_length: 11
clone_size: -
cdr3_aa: ATHSQGTWRAF

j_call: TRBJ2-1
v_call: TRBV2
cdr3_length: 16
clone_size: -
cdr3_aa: ASSEDRQASSSYNEQF

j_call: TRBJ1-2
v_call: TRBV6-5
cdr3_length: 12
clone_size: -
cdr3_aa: ASSRQGAYYGYT

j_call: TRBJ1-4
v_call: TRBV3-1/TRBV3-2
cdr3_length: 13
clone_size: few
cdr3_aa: ASSQESRGREKLF

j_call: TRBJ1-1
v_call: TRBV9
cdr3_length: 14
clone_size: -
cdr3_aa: ASSDIGNRGPTEAF

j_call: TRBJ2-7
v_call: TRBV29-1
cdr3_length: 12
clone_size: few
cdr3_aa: SVEGLAGVYEQY

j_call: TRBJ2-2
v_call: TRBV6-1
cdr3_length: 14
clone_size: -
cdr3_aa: ASSVQGEANTGELF

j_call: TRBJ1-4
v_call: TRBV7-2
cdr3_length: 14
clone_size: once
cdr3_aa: ASSVHRVGANEKLF

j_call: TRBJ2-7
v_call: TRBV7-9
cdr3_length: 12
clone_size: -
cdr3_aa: ASSLEGRAHEQY

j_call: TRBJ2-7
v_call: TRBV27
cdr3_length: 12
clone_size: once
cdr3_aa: ASSPRQVGYEQY

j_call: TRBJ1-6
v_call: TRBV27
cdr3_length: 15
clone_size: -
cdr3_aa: ASSSPVRGPPGSPLH

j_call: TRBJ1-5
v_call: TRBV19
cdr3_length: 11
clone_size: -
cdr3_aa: ASSPRRVPPQH

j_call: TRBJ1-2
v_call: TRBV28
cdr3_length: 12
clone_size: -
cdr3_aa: ASSAPGENYGYT

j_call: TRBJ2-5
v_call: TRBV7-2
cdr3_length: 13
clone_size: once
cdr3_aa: ASSLEWGRGGTQY

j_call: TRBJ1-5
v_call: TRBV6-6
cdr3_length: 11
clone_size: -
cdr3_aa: ASSYGASQPQH

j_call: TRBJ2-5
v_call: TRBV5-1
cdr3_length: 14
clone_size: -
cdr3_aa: ASSLTLAGIQETQY

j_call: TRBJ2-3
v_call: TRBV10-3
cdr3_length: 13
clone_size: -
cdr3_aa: AISAGGYLTDTQY

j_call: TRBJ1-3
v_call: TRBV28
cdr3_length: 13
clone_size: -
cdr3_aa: ASTLGGNSGNTIY

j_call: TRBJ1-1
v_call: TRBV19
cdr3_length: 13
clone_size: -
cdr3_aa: ASSLEPRVGTEAF

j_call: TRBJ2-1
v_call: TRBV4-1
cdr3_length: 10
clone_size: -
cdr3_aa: ASSQSGLLQF

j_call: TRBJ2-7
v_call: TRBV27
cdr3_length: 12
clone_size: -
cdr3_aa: ASSLSRGPVEQY

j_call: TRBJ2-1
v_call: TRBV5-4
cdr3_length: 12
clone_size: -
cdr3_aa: ASSFGLAENEQF

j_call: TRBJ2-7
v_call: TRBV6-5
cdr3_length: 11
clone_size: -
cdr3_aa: ASSTGVGYEQY

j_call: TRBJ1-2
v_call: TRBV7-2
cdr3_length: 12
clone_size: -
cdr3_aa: ASSSLQGWYGYT

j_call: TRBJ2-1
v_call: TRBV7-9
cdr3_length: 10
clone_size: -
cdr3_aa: ASSLSVDRSV

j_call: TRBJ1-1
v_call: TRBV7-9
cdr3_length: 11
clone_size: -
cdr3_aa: ASSPSGVTGAF

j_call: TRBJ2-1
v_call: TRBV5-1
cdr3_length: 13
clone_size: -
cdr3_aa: ASSWVAGGSDEQF

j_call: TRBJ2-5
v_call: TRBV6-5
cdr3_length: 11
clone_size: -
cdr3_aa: ASKRGVGETQY